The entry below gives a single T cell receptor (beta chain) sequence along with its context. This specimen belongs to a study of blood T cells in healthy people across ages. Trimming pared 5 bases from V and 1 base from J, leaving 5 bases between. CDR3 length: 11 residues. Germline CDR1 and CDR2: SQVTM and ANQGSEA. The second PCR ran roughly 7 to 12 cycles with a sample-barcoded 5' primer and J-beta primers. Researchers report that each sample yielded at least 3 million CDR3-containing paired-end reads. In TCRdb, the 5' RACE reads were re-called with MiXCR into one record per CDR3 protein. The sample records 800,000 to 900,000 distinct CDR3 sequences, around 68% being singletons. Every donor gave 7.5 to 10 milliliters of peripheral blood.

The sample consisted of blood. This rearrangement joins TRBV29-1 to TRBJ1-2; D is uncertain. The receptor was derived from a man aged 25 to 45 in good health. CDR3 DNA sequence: TGCAGCGTTTTTCTTAACTATGGCTACACCTTC. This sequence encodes CSVFLNYGYTF.